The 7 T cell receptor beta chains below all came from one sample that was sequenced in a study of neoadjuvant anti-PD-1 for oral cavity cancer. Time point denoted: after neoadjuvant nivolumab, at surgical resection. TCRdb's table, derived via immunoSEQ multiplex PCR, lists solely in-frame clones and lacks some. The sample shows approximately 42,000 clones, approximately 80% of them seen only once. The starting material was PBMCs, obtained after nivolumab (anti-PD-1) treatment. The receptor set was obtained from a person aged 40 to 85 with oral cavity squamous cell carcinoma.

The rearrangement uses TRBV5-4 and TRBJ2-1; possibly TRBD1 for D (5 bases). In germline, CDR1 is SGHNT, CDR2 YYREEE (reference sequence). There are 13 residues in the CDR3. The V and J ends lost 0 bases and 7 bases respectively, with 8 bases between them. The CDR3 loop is CASSLARGNEQFF. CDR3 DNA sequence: TGTGCCAGCAGCTTGGCAAGGGGTAATGAGCAGTTCTTC. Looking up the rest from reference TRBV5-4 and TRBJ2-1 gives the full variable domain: ETGVTQSPTHLIKTRGQQVTLRCSSQSGHNTVSWYQQALGQGPQFIFQYYREEENGRGNFPPRFSGLQFPNYSSELNVNALELDDSALYLCASSLARGNEQFFGPGTRLTVL.

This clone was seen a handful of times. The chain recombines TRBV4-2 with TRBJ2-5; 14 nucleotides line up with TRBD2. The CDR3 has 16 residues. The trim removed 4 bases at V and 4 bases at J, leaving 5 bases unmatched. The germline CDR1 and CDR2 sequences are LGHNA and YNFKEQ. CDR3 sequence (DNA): TGTGCCAGCAGCCCGGGGACTAGCGGGGGAGCAGAGACCCAGTACTTC. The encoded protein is CASSPGTSGGAETQYF.

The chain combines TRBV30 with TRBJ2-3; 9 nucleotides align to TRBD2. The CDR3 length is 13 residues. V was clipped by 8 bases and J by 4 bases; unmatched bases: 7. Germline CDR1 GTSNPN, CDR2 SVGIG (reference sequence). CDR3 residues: CAGSQREADTQYF. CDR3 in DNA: TGTGCCGGGTCTCAGCGGGAGGCAGATACGCAGTATTTT.

The CDR3 loop reads CASSMAGASTDTQYF. The DNA of the CDR3 is TGTGCCAGCAGTATGGCGGGAGCTAGCACAGATACGCAGTATTTT. This chain links TRBV28 with TRBJ2-3; 7 bases match TRBD2. The J segment lost 0 bases and the V segment lost 5 bases, leaving 5 bases of the junction unmatched. CDR3 size: 15 residues. In germline, CDR1 is MDHEN, CDR2 SYDVKM.

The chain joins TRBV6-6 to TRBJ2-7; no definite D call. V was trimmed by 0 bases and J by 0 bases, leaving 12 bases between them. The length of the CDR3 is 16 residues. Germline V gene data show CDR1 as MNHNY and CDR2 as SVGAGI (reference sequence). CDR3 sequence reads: CASSYSRHRISYEQYF. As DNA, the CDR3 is TGTGCCAGCAGTTACTCGAGGCACCGAATCTCCTACGAGCAGTACTTC.

The CDR3 DNA follows: TGTGCCAGCAGCTTAGAGTTGGGATGGCAGGCCAACTCTGGAAACACCATATATTTT. This sequence encodes CASSLELGWQANSGNTIYF. The gene calls are TRBV7-9 and TRBJ1-3; D unclear. Germline V gene sequence: CDR1 SEHNR, CDR2 FQNEAQ (reference sequence). The V gene lost 1 base and the J gene lost 0 bases, with 19 bases spanning the gap. The CDR3 sequence is 19 residues long.

This chain's CDR3 is CASSITRDTDTQYF. CDR3 in DNA: TGTGCCAGCAGCATTACGCGGGACACAGATACGCAGTATTTT. This chain joins TRBV5-4 and TRBJ2-3, with D perhaps matching TRBD2 (6 bases). The CDR3 is 14 amino acids. V lost 4 bases to trimming and J lost 2 bases, with 11 bases between them. Looked up from germline, CDR1 is SGHNT and CDR2 is YYREEE (reference sequence).